Below, 26 T cell receptor beta chains from the same sample are listed, as sequenced in a study of Graves' ophthalmopathy and Graves' hyperthyroidism. CDR3 regions of TCR beta were amplified from RNA transcripts. The workflow started with a first-round RT-PCR run with HTBI primers and then moved on to a second-round multiplex PCR. Via MiXCR, TCRdb re-called the multiplex PCR reads, giving one row per CDR3 protein. Of around 1.1 million distinct CDR3 sequences listed, roughly 35% are singletons. Input material: peripheral blood or thyroid tissue (not recorded which). The origin of the receptors is an adult man with Graves' hyperthyroidism.

This clonotype has more than one count but fewer than ten. One base away lies a much larger clone, so this may be a sequencing read error. Because the CDR3 is missing its conserved closing phenylalanine or tryptophan, this is likely a read error. The CDR3 nucleotides read TGTGCCAGCAGCTTCTCCTACCAAGGGGGCGGGGAGCTGTTTTCT. Protein sequence: CASSFSYQGGGELFS. The rearrangement links TRBV7-6 to TRBJ2-2; D may be TRBD1 (6 bases). Germline CDR1 and CDR2: SGHVS and FNYEAQ. Trimming removed 3 bases at V and 7 bases at J, with 15 bases between. The CDR3 has 15 amino acids.

The rearrangement joins TRBV6-1 to TRBJ1-2; weak D call: TRBD1 (5 bases). V was pared by 2 bases and J by 6 bases, with 10 bases between. This CDR3 contains 13 residues. Germline V lookup: CDR1 MNHNS, CDR2 SASEGT. In DNA form, the CDR3 reads TGTGCCAGCAGTGAACTCGCGGGGCATGGCTACACCTTC. Its protein is CASSELAGHGYTF.

This clonotype was picked up a small number of times. The chain joins TRBV12-3 or TRBV12-4 to TRBJ2-2; no firm D call. There are 11 residues in the CDR3. V was clipped by 4 bases and J by 7 bases, with 4 bases between them. CDR3 amino acids: CASSYHGELFF. The CDR3 DNA is TGTGCCAGCAGTTATCACGGGGAGCTGTTTTTT.

This clonotype was counted ten times or more. V gene TRBV19 combines with J gene TRBJ2-5; 9 nucleotides align to TRBD1. Germline CDR1 reads LNHDA; CDR2 reads SQIVND (reference sequence). The CDR3 contains 16 residues. The V and J ends lost 7 bases and 5 bases, in that order; junction bases with no gene match: 14. CDR3 bases: TGTGCCAGTAAGGAAAGTGGACAGGGGCAAACGGAGACCCAGTACTTC. Encoded protein: CASKESGQGQTETQYF.

This clonotype was counted many times. The rearrangement uses TRBV10-3 and TRBJ2-7; a weak D match, TRBD2 (7 bases). There are 17 residues in the CDR3. The V and J ends lost 1 base and 1 base respectively, with 17 bases between them. The germline CDR1 and CDR2 sequences are ENHRY and SYGVKD. The CDR3 loop reads CAISELTPGGSSYEQYF. The CDR3, as DNA: TGTGCCATCAGTGAGTTAACCCCGGGGGGCTCGTCCTACGAGCAGTACTTC.

There are a few counts of this clonotype. The junction differs from germline at one of its ends, possibly a read error. The rearrangement joins TRBV20-1 to TRBJ2-5, with TRBD2 identical over 11 bases. CDR1 and CDR2 from the germline V gene are DFQATT and SNEGSKA (reference sequence). This CDR3 is built from 15 residues. The CDR3 sequence is CSARLLAGGTESQYF. The DNA for the CDR3 is TGCAGTGCTAGACTTTTAGCGGGGGGGACCGAGAGCCAGTACTTC.

The chain recombines TRBV10-3 with TRBJ1-4, with D tentatively TRBD1 (6 bases). The CDR3 covers 18 residues. V dropped 0 bases and J dropped 4 bases, with 18 bases sitting between them. Germline CDR1 and CDR2: ENHRY and SYGVKD. The CDR3 is CAISESILPGQLNEKLFF. In DNA form, the CDR3 reads TGTGCCATCAGTGAGTCGATTCTTCCGGGACAACTTAATGAAAAACTGTTTTTT.

The table lists this clonotype with many counts. This sequence joins TRBV5-1 and TRBJ1-2, with 7 nucleotides matching TRBD1. CDR1 is SGHRS and CDR2 is YFSETQ in the germline V gene. The CDR3 sequence is 15 residues long. The ends lost 4 bases at V and 4 bases at J; junction bases unmatched: 10. The CDR3 loop reads CASSPTQTGTYGYTF. In nucleotides, the CDR3 is TGCGCCAGCAGCCCAACTCAGACAGGGACCTATGGCTACACCTTC.

The sample holds many counts of this clonotype. The CDR3 nucleotides are TGTGCCAGCGAGGCAACGGCCCAGCATTTT. The encoded protein is CASEATAQHF. The chain couples TRBV2 to TRBJ1-5; D gene unclear. This CDR3 is built from 10 residues. In germline, CDR1 is SNHLY, CDR2 FYNNEI. V lost 8 bases, J lost 11 bases, and 10 bases lay in between.

This clonotype was found many times. This chain uses TRBV15 with TRBJ2-2, with D tentatively TRBD2 (5 bases). In germline, CDR1 is LNHNV, CDR2 YYDKDF (reference sequence). The V end lost 1 base, the J end lost 8 bases, and 11 bases lay between the germline ends. This CDR3 contains 14 residues. The CDR3 DNA is TGTGCCACCAGCAGAGGAGGTCTAGCTGGGGAGCTGTTTTTT. Its protein is CATSRGGLAGELFF.

The rearrangement uses TRBV7-2 and TRBJ2-2; possible D gene TRBD1, 5 bases. This CDR3 spans 18 amino acids. Trimming cost V 1 base and J 4 bases, with 19 bases left between them. Germline lookup yields CDR1 SGHTA and CDR2 FQGNSA. CDR3: CASSLGRGGVTATGELFF. In nucleotides, the CDR3 is TGTGCCAGCAGCTTAGGAAGGGGCGGAGTAACCGCCACCGGGGAGCTGTTTTTT.

About this clonotype itself: The junction does not match germline at one end; this may be a read error. This chain connects TRBV2 to TRBJ1-4; D gene unclear. The CDR3 runs 11 residues. From germline, CDR1 is SNHLY and CDR2 FYNNEI. CDR3 nucleotides: TGTGCCAGCAAGGGTAATGAAAAACTGGTTTTT. This translates into CASKGNEKLVF.

This clonotype was picked up a small number of times. The chain uses TRBV6-5 and TRBJ1-1; maybe TRBD1 (5 bases). V lost 0 bases and J 4 bases, leaving 6 bases between the germline ends. The CDR3 sequence is 13 residues long. The germline CDR1 and CDR2 sequences are MNHEY and SVGAGI. Here the CDR3 reads CASSYSGATEAFF. CDR3 DNA sequence: TGTGCCAGCAGTTACTCCGGGGCCACTGAAGCTTTCTTT.

This clonotype was observed a few times. The V and J genes are TRBV29-1 and TRBJ2-3; a weak D match, TRBD1 (5 bases). The CDR3 sequence is 14 residues long. The V and J ends lost 4 bases and 1 base respectively, with 12 bases between them. Germline V gene sequence: CDR1 SQVTM, CDR2 ANQGSEA. The CDR3 protein is CSVGVGLGTDTQYF. Written as DNA, the CDR3 is TGCAGCGTTGGCGTGGGGCTCGGCACAGATACGCAGTATTTT.

This clonotype was found many times. The chain employs TRBV6-6 and TRBJ1-3, with 9 bases matching TRBD1. From germline, CDR1 is MNHNY and CDR2 SVGAGI (reference sequence). The CDR3 is 14 residues long. V was clipped by 7 bases and J by 2 bases; unmatched bases: 3. CDR3 DNA: TGTGCCAGCACTACAGGGGGCCCTGGAAACACCATATATTTT. Translated: CASTTGGPGNTIYF.

On this clonotype itself: One base away lies a much larger clone, so this may be a sequencing read error. The CDR3 protein is CASRPRGTGGSPLHF. The CDR3 nucleotides are TGTGCCAGCAGACCCAGGGGGACAGGGGGATCACCCCTCCACTTT. The genes are TRBV27 and TRBJ1-6; 11 nucleotides match TRBD1. The CDR3 spans 15 residues. In germline, CDR1 is MNHEY, CDR2 SMNVEV (reference sequence). The ends lost 6 bases at V and 10 bases at J; junction bases unmatched: 8.

The rearrangement links TRBV7-2 to TRBJ1-5, with D perhaps TRBD1 (5 bases). CDR1 is SGHTA and CDR2 is FQGNSA in the germline V gene. V was trimmed by 5 bases and J by 7 bases, leaving 21 bases between them. This CDR3 is built from 16 residues. The CDR3 sequence: CASSITSGGGIQPQHF. In DNA, the CDR3 is TGTGCCAGCAGCATCACTAGCGGGGGGGGAATCCAGCCCCAGCATTTT.

This clonotype has only a few counts. The V call is TRBV7-9, the J call TRBJ2-7; 10 bases fit TRBD2. Germline V lookup: CDR1 SEHNR, CDR2 FQNEAQ (reference sequence). This CDR3 is 15 amino acids long. V shed 3 bases and J 4 bases; nucleotides not matched to a gene: 6. The CDR3 loop reads CASSFSTSGNYEQYF. CDR3 sequence (DNA): TGTGCCAGCAGCTTTAGTACTAGCGGGAATTACGAGCAGTACTTC.

The rearrangement uses TRBV7-9 and TRBJ2-7; D is ambiguous. CDR3 length: 12 amino acids. V lost 5 bases, J lost 6 bases, and 11 bases lay in between. In germline, CDR1 is SEHNR, CDR2 FQNEAQ (reference sequence). For the CDR3, the DNA is TGTGCCAGCAGCCCGCTATGGGCCGAGCAGTACTTC. Translating gives CASSPLWAEQYF.

This clonotype was observed a handful of times. CDR3: CASSEAHMPRSTEAFF. Here the CDR3 DNA reads TGTGCCAGCAGTGAAGCGCATATGCCGAGAAGCACTGAAGCTTTCTTT. The chain couples TRBV2 to TRBJ1-1, with unresolved D. CDR3 length equals 16 residues. The V and J ends lost 0 bases and 4 bases respectively, with 15 bases between them. Per germline, CDR1 SNHLY and CDR2 FYNNEI.

This clonotype was observed many times. J is TRBJ2-7 and V is TRBV19, with 8 bases identical to TRBD1. The CDR3 covers 16 residues. Per the germline V gene, CDR1 is LNHDA and CDR2 is SQIVND (reference sequence). J was trimmed by 6 bases and V by 5 bases; bases with no gene match: 15. The CDR3 is CASSPRGAGGSFEQYF. CDR3 coding DNA: TGTGCCAGTAGTCCTCGCGGGGCAGGGGGCAGTTTCGAGCAGTACTTC.

The chain joins TRBV7-8 to TRBJ1-5, with TRBD1 matching 7 bases. The junction had 9 bases not matched to a gene; V was cut back by 4 bases and J by 0 bases. In germline, CDR1 is SGHVS, CDR2 FQNEAQ. This CDR3 spans 17 amino acids. The CDR3 reads CASSSPLGQDSNQPQHF. CDR3 in DNA: TGTGCCAGCAGCTCCCCACTCGGACAGGATAGCAATCAGCCCCAGCATTTT.

As to this clonotype: With a much larger clone just one base away, this may be a read error. This rearrangement joins TRBV7-2 to TRBJ2-2; D unresolved. The CDR3 runs to 15 residues. The V and J ends lost 2 bases and 0 bases respectively, with 7 bases between them. Germline V CDR1 and CDR2: SGHTA, FQGNSA. CDR3 in amino acids: CTSSLRGANTGELFF. The CDR3 bases are TGTACCAGCAGCTTACGCGGAGCGAACACCGGGGAGCTGTTTTTT.

This clonotype was found many times. V usage is TRBV12-3 or TRBV12-4 and J usage is TRBJ1-2, with D unclear. The ends were cut back, 6 bases at V and 6 bases at J, with 11 bases in the middle. The CDR3 totals 12 residues. CDR3 loop: CASRNTVHGYTF. As DNA, the CDR3 is TGTGCCAGCAGGAACACAGTTCATGGCTACACCTTC.

This clonotype came up many times. The CDR3 spells CASNPSGGVYEQYF. CDR3 bases: TGTGCCAGCAATCCTAGCGGGGGCGTATACGAGCAGTACTTC. The V gene is TRBV2, the J gene TRBJ2-7; 10 bases match TRBD2. This CDR3 region has 14 residues. J gave up 4 bases and V 7 bases, and 7 bases lay outside the gene matches. CDR1 and CDR2 from the germline V gene are SNHLY and FYNNEI. Full variable domain (rest looked up from reference TRBV2 and TRBJ2-7): EPEVTQTPSHQVTQMGQEVILRCVPISNHLYFYWYRQILGQKVEFLVSFYNNEISEKSEIFDDQFSVERPDGSNFTLKIRSTKLEDSAMYFCASNPSGGVYEQYFGPGTRLTVT.

A few counts support this clonotype. This sequence joins TRBV5-6 and TRBJ2-5; D is unclear. The ends were cut back, 4 bases at V and 2 bases at J, with 18 bases in the middle. CDR1 and CDR2 from the germline V gene are SGHDT and YYEEEE. This CDR3 has 16 amino acids. In DNA, the CDR3 is TGTGCCAGCAGCCCCGCGGCCCACCTTAGACAAGAGACCCAGTACTTC. Translating gives CASSPAAHLRQETQYF.